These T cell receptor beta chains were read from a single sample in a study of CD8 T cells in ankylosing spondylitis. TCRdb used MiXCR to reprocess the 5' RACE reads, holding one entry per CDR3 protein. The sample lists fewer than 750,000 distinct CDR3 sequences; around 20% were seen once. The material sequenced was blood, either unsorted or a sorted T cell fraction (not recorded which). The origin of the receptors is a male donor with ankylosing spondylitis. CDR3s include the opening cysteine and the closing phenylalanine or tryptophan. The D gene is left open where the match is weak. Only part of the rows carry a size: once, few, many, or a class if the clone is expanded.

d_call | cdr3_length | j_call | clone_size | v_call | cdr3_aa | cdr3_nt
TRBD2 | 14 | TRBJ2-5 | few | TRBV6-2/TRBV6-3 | CASSPLAEEETQYF | TGTGCCAGCAGTCCACTAGCGGAAGAAGAGACCCAGTACTTC
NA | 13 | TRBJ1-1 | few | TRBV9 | CASSVDRNTEAFF | TGTGCCAGCAGCGTAGACAGGAACACTGAAGCTTTCTTT
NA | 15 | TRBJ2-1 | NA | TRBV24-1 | CATSGYESSYNEQFF | TGTGCCACCAGTGGTTACGAGAGCTCCTACAATGAGCAGTTCTTC
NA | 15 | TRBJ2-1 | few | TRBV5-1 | CASRQAASSYNEQFF | TGCGCCAGCAGGCAGGCTGCCTCCTCCTACAATGAGCAGTTCTTC
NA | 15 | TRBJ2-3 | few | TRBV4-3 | CASSLIAVSTDTQYF | TGCGCCAGCAGCCTAATAGCGGTTAGCACAGATACGCAGTATTTT
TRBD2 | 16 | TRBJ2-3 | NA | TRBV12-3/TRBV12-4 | CASSPGTSGGPDTQYF | TGTGCCAGCAGTCCGGGGACTAGCGGGGGCCCAGATACGCAGTATTTT
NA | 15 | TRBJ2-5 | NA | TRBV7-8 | CASSLEVGSQETQYF | TGTGCCAGCAGCTTAGAAGTAGGAAGCCAAGAGACCCAGTACTTC
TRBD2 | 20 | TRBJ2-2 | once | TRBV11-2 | CASSASGETSGRGSTGELFF | TGTGCCAGCAGCGCGTCAGGGGAGACTAGCGGGAGAGGAAGCACCGGGGAGCTGTTTTTT
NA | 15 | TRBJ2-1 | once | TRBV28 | CASSFRPLGYNEQFF | TGTGCCAGCAGTTTTCGGCCGCTGGGGTACAATGAGCAGTTCTTC
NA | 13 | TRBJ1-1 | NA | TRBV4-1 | CASSQVGPPGAFF | TGCGCCAGCAGCCAAGTGGGGCCTCCTGGAGCTTTCTTT
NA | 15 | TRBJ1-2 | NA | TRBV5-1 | CASSLDWGTDYGYTF | TGCGCCAGCAGCTTGGATTGGGGGACCGACTATGGCTACACCTTC
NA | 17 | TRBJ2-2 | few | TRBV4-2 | CASSQELAGVVTGELFF | TGTGCCAGCAGCCAAGAGTTGGCAGGGGTGGTGACCGGGGAGCTGTTTTTT
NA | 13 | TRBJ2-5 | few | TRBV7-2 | CASSSIPGKTQYF | TGTGCCAGCAGCTCCATACCCGGGAAGACCCAGTACTTC
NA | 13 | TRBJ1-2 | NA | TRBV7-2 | CASSTGVVHGYTF | TGTGCCAGCAGCACCGGGGTGGTCCATGGCTACACCTTC
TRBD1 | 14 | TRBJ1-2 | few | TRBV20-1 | CSARESTGADGYTF | TGCAGTGCTAGAGAATCGACAGGGGCTGATGGCTACACCTTC
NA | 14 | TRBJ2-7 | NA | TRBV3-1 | CASSQGVLPYEQYF | TGTGCCAGCAGCCAAGGCGTACTACCCTACGAGCAGTACTTC
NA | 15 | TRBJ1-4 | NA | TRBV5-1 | CASSATVLANEKLFF | TGCGCCAGCAGCGCCACGGTGTTGGCTAATGAAAAACTGTTTTTT
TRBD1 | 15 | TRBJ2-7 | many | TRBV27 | CASSPRGLLKNEQYF | TGTGCCAGCAGTCCCAGGGGGCTGTTAAAGAACGAGCAGTACTTC
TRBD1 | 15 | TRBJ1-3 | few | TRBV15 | CATSRGTGFGNTIYF | TGTGCCACCAGCAGAGGGACAGGGTTCGGAAACACCATATATTTT
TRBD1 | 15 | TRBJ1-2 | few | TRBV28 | CASTPRDRVGYGYTF | TGTGCCAGCACTCCCCGGGACAGGGTGGGCTATGGCTACACCTTC
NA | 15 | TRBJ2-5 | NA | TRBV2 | CASTEQGTNQETQYF | TGTGCCAGCACCGAACAGGGCACAAACCAAGAGACCCAGTACTTC
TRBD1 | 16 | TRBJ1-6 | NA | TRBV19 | CASSPRSDRGYSPLHF | TGTGCCAGTAGTCCTCGCAGCGACAGGGGTTATTCACCCCTCCACTTT